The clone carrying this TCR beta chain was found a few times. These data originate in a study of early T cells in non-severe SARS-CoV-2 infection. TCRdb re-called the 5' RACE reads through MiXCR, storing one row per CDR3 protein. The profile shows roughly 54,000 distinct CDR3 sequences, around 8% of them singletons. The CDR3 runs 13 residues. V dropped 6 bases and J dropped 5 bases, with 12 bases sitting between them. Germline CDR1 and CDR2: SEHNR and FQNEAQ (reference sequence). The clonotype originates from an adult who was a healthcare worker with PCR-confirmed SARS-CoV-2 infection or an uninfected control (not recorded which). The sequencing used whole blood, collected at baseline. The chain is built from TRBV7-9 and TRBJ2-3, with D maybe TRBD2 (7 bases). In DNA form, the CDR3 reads TGTGCCAGCAGAAACAGGGAGGGAGATACGCAGTATTTT. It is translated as CASRNREGDTQYF.